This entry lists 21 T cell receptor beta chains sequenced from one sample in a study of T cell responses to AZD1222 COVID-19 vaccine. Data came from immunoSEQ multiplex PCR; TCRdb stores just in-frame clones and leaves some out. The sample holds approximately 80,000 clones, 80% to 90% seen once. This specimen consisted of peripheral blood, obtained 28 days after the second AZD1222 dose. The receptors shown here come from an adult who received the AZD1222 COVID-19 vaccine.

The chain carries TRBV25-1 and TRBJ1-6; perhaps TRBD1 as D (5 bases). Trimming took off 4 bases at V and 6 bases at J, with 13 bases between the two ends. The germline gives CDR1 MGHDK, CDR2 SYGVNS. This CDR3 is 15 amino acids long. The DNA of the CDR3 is TGTGCCAGCAGTGCATCCCGACAGCTTAATTCACCCCTCCACTTT. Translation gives CASSASRQLNSPLHF.

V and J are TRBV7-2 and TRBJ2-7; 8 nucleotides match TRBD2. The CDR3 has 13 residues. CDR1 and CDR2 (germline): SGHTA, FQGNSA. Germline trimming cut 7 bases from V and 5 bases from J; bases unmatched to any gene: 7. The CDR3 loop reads CASTNPGLDEQYF. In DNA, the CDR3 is TGTGCCAGCACCAACCCGGGACTAGACGAGCAGTACTTC.

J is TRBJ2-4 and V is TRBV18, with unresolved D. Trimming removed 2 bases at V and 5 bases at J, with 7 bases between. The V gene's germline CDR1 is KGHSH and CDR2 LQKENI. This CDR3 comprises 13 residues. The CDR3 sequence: CASSPMAENIQYF. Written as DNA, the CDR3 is TGTGCCAGCTCACCAATGGCCGAAAACATTCAGTACTTC.

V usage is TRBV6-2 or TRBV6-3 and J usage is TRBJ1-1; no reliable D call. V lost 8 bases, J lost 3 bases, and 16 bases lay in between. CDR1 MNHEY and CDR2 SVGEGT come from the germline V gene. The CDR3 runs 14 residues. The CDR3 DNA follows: TGTGCCAGCCGCTACTTAGGCGCGTACACTGAAGCTTTCTTT. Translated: CASRYLGAYTEAFF.

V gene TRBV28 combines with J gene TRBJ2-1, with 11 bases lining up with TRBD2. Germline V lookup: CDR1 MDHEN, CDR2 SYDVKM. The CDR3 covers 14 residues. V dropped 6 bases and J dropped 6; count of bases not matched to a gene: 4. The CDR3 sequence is CASRPSGRSNEQFF. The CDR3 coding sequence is TGTGCCAGCAGACCTAGCGGGAGGAGCAATGAGCAGTTCTTC. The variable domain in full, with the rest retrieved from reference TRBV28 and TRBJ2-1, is DVKVTQSSRYLVKRTGEKVFLECVQDMDHENMFWYRQDPGLGLRLIYFSYDVKMKEKGDIPEGYSVSREKKERFSLILESASTNQTSMYLCASRPSGRSNEQFFGPGTRLTVL.

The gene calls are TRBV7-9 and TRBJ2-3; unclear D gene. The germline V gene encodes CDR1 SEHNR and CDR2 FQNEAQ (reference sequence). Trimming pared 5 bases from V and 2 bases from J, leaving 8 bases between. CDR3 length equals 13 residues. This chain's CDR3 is CASSLGPTDTQYF. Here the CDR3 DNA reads TGTGCCAGCAGCCTTGGGCCCACAGATACGCAGTATTTT.

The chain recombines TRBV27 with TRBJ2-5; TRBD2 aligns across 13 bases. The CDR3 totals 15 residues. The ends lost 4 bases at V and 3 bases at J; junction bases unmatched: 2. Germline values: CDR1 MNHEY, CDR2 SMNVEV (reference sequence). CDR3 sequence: CASSWGTSGEETQYF. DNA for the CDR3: TGTGCCAGCAGTTGGGGGACTAGCGGGGAAGAGACCCAGTACTTC.

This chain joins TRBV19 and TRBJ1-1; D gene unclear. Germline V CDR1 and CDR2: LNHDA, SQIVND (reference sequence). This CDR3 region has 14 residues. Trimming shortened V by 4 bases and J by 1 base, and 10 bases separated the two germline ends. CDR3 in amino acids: CASSTRNTNTEAFF. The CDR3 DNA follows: TGTGCCAGTAGTACTCGTAATACGAACACTGAAGCTTTCTTT.

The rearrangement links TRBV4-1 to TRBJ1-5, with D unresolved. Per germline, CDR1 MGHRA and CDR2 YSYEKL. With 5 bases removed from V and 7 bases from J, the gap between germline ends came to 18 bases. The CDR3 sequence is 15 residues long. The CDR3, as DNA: TGCGCCAGCAGCATCCTGGTTGGGAACGGACAGCCCCAGCATTTT. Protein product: CASSILVGNGQPQHF.

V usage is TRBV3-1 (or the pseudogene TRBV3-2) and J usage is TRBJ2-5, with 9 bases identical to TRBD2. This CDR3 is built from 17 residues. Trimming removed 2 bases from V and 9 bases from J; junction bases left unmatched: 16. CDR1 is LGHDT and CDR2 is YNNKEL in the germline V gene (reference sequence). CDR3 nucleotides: TGTGCCAGCAGCCAATCGTTAATAGCGGGGGTGCAGGGGGCCCAGTACTTC. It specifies CASSQSLIAGVQGAQYF.

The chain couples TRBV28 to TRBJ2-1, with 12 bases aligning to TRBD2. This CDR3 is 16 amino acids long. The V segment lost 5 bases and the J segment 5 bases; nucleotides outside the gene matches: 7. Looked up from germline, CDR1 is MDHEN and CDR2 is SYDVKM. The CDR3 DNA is TGTGCCAGCAGTCATAAGACTAGCGGGGGAAACAATGAGCAGTTCTTC. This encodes CASSHKTSGGNNEQFF.

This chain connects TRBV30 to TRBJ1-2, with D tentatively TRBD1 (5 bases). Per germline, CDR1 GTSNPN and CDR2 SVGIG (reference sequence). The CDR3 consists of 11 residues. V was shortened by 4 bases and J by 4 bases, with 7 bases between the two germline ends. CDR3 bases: TGTGCCTGGACTAGGGGCTATGGCTACACCTTC. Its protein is CAWTRGYGYTF.

In nucleotides, the CDR3 is TGTGCCAGCAGTGAAAGTACCCATTCACCCCTCCACTTT. Its translation: CASSESTHSPLHF. The chain joins TRBV2 to TRBJ1-6; D remains ambiguous. The germline V and J ends were trimmed by 2 bases and 8 bases, with 7 bases remaining between them. CDR3 length: 13 residues. The V gene's germline CDR1 is SNHLY and CDR2 FYNNEI.

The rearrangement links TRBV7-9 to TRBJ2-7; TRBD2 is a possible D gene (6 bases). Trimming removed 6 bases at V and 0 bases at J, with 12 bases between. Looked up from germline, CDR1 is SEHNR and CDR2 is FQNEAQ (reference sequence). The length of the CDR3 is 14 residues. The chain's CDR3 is CASRGFGSSYEQYF. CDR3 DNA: TGTGCCAGCAGGGGGTTCGGGAGCTCCTACGAGCAGTACTTC.

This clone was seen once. The CDR3 sequence is CASGRDSETEAFF. CDR3 nucleotide sequence: TGTGCCAGCGGGCGGGACAGTGAAACTGAAGCTTTCTTT. The genes are TRBV2 and TRBJ1-1; TRBD1 agrees at 7 bases. The CDR3 covers 13 residues. The V gene end was trimmed by 8 bases and the J gene end by 5 bases; junction bases not matched to a gene: 8. Germline V lookup: CDR1 SNHLY, CDR2 FYNNEI.

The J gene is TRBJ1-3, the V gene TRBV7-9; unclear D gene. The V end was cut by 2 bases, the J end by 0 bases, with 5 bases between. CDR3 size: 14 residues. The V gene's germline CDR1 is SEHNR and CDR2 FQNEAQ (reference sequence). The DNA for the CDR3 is TGTGCCAGCAGCTTAATGGGCTCTGGAAACACCATATATTTT. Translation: CASSLMGSGNTIYF.

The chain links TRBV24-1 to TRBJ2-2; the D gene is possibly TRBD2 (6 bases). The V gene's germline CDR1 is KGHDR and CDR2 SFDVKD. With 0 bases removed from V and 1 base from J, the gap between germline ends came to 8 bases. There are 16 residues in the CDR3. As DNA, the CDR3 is TGTGCCACCAGTGATTTGTTCGGGGGGAACACCGGGGAGCTGTTTTTT. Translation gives CATSDLFGGNTGELFF.

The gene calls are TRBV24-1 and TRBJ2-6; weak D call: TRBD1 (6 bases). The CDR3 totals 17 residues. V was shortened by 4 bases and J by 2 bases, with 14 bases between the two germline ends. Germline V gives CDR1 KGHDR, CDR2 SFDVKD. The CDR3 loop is CATSDRTGKAGANVLTF. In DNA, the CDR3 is TGTGCCACCAGTGACCGAACAGGGAAAGCTGGGGCCAACGTCCTGACTTTC.

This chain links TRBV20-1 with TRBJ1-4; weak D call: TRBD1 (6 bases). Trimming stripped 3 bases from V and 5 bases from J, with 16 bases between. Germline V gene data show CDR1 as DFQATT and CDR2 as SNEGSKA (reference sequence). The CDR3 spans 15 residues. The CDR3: CSASAGAKRNEKLFF. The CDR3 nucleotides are TGCAGTGCTAGTGCGGGGGCCAAGCGGAATGAAAAACTGTTTTTT.

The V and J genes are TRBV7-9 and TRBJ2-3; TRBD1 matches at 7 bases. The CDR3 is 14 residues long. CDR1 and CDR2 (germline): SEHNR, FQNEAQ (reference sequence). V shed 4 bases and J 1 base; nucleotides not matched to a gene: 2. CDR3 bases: TGTGCCAGCAGCTCCGGACAGGGCACAGATACGCAGTATTTT. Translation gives CASSSGQGTDTQYF. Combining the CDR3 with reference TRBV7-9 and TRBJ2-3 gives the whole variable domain DTGVSQNPRHKITKRGQNVTFRCDPISEHNRLYWYRQTLGQGPEFLTYFQNEAQLEKSRLLSDRFSAERPKGSFSTLEIQRTEQGDSAMYLCASSSGQGTDTQYFGPGTRLTVL.

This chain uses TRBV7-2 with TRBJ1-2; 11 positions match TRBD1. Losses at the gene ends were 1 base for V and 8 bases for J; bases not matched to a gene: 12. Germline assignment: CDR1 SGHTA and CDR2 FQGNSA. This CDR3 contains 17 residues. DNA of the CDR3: TGTGCCAGCAGCTTAGATTTTCCTGGGACAGGGGGGTGGGGCTACACCTTC. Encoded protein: CASSLDFPGTGGWGYTF.